The rows below give T cell receptor beta chains drawn from one sample of a study of cytotoxic CD8 clonotypes in ibrutinib-treated CLL. TCRdb's table, derived via immunoSEQ multiplex PCR, lists solely in-frame clones and lacks some. Among under 40,000 clones listed, roughly 45% were seen once. Source: PBMCs, taken before ibrutinib treatment. Every receptor here comes from a human donor with chronic lymphocytic leukemia. CDR3s include the opening cysteine and the closing phenylalanine or tryptophan. Each record gives: J gene, V gene, CDR3 length, CDR3 protein.

>TRBJ2-5|TRBV19|13
CASRQAGQETQYF
>TRBJ2-2|TRBV11-2|12
CATKQGVGELFF
>TRBJ2-3|TRBV5-1|16
CASSLGAGGNTDTQYF
>TRBJ1-6|TRBV5-1|15
CASSPDRGLDSPLHF
>TRBJ1-5|TRBV2|14
CASQDRGIGQPQHF
>TRBJ2-7|TRBV6-1|14
CASSEARDSLRRDF
>TRBJ2-3|TRBV29-1|14
CSARTDTGTDTQYF
>TRBJ2-5|TRBV2|12
CASVWVGETQYF
>TRBJ2-7|TRBV7-8|13
CASSLALGAQQYF
>TRBJ1-6|TRBV9|14
CASSERQGNSPLHF
>TRBJ1-3|TRBV5-8|17
CASSFGSDVRAGNTIYF
>TRBJ2-5|TRBV14|16
CASSLTWGSVQETQYF
>TRBJ1-1|TRBV10-3|13
CAIRGPSHTEAFF
>TRBJ1-1|TRBV6-5|11
CASSTGTEAFF
>TRBJ2-5|TRBV5-1|16
CASSPSGTSLGETQYF
>TRBJ2-7|TRBV28|14
CASEGDRNPYEQYF
>TRBJ1-6|TRBV6-5|14
CASSYRQGYSPLHF
>TRBJ2-2|TRBV5-1|16
CASSQGQPRNTGELFF
>TRBJ1-5|TRBV6-5|15
CASSSRTGRNQPQHF
>TRBJ1-2|TRBV2|13
CASTRQGDYGYTF
>TRBJ1-4|TRBV28|15
CASSFPGGSGEELFF
>TRBJ2-5|TRBV7-2|15
CASSRSRGSYETQYF
>TRBJ2-5|TRBV6-5|12
CASSFGGETQYF
>TRBJ2-5|TRBV7-7|14
CASSPQGLGETQYF
>TRBJ1-2|TRBV15|15
CATSRGGAANYGYTF
>TRBJ1-2|TRBV5-1|15
CASSFGDRNYYGYTF
>TRBJ2-7|TRBV29-1|13
CSVVAGETYEQYF
>TRBJ2-5|TRBV18|18
CASSPLSGTGWAQETQYF
>TRBJ1-1|TRBV5-4|15
CASSPQGGVNTEAFF